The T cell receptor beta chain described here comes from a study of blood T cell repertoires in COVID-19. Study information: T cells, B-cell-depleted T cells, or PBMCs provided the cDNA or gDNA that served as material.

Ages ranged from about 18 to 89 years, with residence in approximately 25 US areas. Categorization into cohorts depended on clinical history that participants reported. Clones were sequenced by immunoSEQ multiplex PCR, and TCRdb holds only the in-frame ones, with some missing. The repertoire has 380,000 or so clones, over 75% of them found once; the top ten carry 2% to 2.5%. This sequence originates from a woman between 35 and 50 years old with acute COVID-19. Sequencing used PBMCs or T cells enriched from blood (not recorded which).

The CDR3 DNA sequence: TGTGCCACCAGCAGAGGAGGGTACGGCGGGGAGCTGTTTTTT. Protein product: CATSRGGYGGELFF. The chain couples TRBV15 to TRBJ2-2; D is perhaps TRBD2 (5 bases). Trimming cost V 1 base and J 7 bases, with 10 bases left between them. Germline V gene lookup returns CDR1 LNHNV and CDR2 YYDKDF (reference sequence). The CDR3 spans 14 residues.